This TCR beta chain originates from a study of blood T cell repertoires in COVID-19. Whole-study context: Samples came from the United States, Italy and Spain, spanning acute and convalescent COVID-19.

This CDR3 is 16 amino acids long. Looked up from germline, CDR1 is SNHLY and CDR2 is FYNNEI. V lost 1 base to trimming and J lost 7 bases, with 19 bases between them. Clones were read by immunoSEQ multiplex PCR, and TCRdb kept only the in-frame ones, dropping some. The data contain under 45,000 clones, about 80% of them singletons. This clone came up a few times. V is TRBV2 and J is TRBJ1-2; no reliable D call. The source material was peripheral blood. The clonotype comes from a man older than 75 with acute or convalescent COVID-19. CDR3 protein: CASSEGEGRSRAGYTF. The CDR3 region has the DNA TGTGCCAGCAGTGAAGGGGAGGGCAGATCACGAGCTGGCTACACCTTC.